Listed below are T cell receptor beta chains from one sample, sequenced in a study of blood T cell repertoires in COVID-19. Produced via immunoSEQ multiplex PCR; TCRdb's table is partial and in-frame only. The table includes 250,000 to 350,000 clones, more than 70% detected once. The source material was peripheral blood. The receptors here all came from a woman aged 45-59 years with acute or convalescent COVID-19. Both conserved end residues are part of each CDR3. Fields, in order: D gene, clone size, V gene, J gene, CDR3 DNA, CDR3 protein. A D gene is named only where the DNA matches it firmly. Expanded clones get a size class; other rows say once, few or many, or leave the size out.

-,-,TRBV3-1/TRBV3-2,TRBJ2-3,TGTGCCAGCAGCCAAGATCGAGGGTTTAGCACAGATACGCAGTATTTT,CASSQDRGFSTDTQYF
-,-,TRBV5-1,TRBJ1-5,TGCGCCAGCAGCTTGTCGACAGATAGCAATCAGCCCCAGCATTTT,CASSLSTDSNQPQHF
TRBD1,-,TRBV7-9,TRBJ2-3,TGTGCCAGCAGCCGTCAGGGGGCTAGCACAGATACGCAGTATTTT,CASSRQGASTDTQYF
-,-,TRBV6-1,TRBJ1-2,TGTGCCAGCAGTGACGACATAAACTATGGCTACACCTTC,CASSDDINYGYTF
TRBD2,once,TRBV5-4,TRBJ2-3,TGTGCCAGCAGCAGGGGGGGCGGGAGGCCGGCAGATACGCAGTATTTT,CASSRGGGRPADTQYF
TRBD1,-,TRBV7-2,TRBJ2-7,TGTGCCAGCAGCCGGGACAGGGGGACCTACGAGCAGTACTTC,CASSRDRGTYEQYF
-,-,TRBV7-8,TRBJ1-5,TGTGCCAGCAGCTTAGAAATGGGACTATATAGCAATCAGCCCCAGCATTTT,CASSLEMGLYSNQPQHF
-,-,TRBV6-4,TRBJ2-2,TGTGCCAGCAGTGTTACAGGGAACACCGGGGAGCTGTTTTTT,CASSVTGNTGELFF
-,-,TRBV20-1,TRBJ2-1,TGCAGTGCTAGTAGTGGGCTCTTCTACAATGAGCAGTTCTTC,CSASSGLFYNEQFF
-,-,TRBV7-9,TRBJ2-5,TGTGCCAGCAGCCTCTCCAGGGTAGGCGAGACCCAGTACTTC,CASSLSRVGETQYF
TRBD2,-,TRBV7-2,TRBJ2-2,TGTGCCAGCAGCTTACGTAGCGGGATGGACACCGGGGAGCTGTTTTTT,CASSLRSGMDTGELFF
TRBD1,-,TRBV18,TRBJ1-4,TGTGCCAGCTCACGATCGACAGGGCCTAATGAAAAACTGTTTTTT,CASSRSTGPNEKLFF
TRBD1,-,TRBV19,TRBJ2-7,TGTGCCAGTAGACCCGGGACAGGTACGTCCTACGAGCAGTACTTC,CASRPGTGTSYEQYF
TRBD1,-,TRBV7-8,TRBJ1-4,TGTGCCAGCAGCGCTGGGTGGGACAGGGGGAATGAAAAACTGTTTTTT,CASSAGWDRGNEKLFF
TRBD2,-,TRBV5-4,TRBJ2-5,TGTGCCAGCAGCCCGGGAGGGGCAGACCAAGAGACCCAGTACTTC,CASSPGGADQETQYF
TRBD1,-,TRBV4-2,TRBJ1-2,TGTGCCAGCAGACCGGGACAGACTAACTATGGCTACACCTTC,CASRPGQTNYGYTF
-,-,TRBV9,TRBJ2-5,TGTGCCAGCAGCGTCTCGCAAGAGACCCAGTACTTC,CASSVSQETQYF
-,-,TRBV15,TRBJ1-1,TGTGCCACCAGCAGAGTGTCGGTAAATGAAGCTTTCTTT,CATSRVSVNEAFF
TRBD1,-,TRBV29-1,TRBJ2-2,TGCAGCGTACAGGGGGCTCGGACCGGGGAGCTGTTTTTT,CSVQGARTGELFF
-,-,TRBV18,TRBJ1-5,TGTGCCAGCTCACCAGAGCGTACCGATCAGCCCCAGCATTTT,CASSPERTDQPQHF
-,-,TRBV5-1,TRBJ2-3,TGCGCCAGCAGCCCGGCGGGCACAGATACGCAGTATTTT,CASSPAGTDTQYF
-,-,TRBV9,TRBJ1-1,TGTGCCAGTGGTGATGGAGGAAGCACTGAAGCTTTCTTT,CASGDGGSTEAFF
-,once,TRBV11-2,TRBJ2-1,TGTGCCAGCAGCCCCCCCCCGGGGTCAAGTAATGAGCAGTTCTTC,CASSPPPGSSNEQFF
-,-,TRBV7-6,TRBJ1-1,TGTGCCAGCAGCTTGGGTTCCGGGGTTAAAGGCACTGAAGCTTTCTTT,CASSLGSGVKGTEAFF
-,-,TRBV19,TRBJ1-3,TGTGCCAGTAGTATCCGGTTCTCTGGAAACACCATATATTTT,CASSIRFSGNTIYF
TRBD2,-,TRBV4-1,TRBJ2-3,TGCGCCAGCAGCCAAGAGTCCCTAGCGGGAGGGGGGACAGATACGCAGTATTTT,CASSQESLAGGGTDTQYF
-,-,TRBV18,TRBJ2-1,TGTGCCAGCTCACCAACAGGATTTACCTACAATGAGCAGTTCTTC,CASSPTGFTYNEQFF
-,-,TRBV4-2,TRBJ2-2,TGTGCCAGCAGCCAAGCACAGGACCTTGGGCGGGAGCTGTTTTTT,CASSQAQDLGRELFF
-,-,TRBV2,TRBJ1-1,TGTGCCAGCAGTCCAGAACGAAACACTGAAGCTTTCTTT,CASSPERNTEAFF
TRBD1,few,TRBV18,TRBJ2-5,TGTGCCAGCTCACCTGGAGACAGGGGGCTCCCAGAGACCCAGTACTTC,CASSPGDRGLPETQYF
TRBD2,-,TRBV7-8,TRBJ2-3,TGTGCCAGCAGCTTAGTGGGACTAGCGATCACAGATACGCAGTATTTT,CASSLVGLAITDTQYF
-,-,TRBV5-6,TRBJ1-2,TGTGCCAGCAGATCCTGGGGCCGTCAATGGGGCTACACCTTC,CASRSWGRQWGYTF
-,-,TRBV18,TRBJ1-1,TGTGCCAGCTCACGAGACACCTTAACGGGGGCTGAAGCTTTCTTT,CASSRDTLTGAEAFF
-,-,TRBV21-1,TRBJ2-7,TGTGCCAGCAGCCCCGACAGGGCGCCAACCTACGAGCAGTACTTC,CASSPDRAPTYEQYF
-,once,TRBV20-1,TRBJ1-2,TGCAGCCGACAGGCCCTCATGGGCTACACCTTC,CSRQALMGYTF
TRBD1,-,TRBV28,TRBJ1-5,TGTGCCAGCAGTTCCCCGGGACAGGGGTCGCCGGGGCCCCAGCATTTT,CASSSPGQGSPGPQHF
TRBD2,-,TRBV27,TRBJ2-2,TGTGCCAGTAGCAGGGGACTAGCGGGATCTGGGACCGGGGAGCTGTTTTTT,CASSRGLAGSGTGELFF
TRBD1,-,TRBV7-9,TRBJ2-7,TGTGCCAGCAGCCCACGGACAGGGATCCTGTACTTC,CASSPRTGILYF
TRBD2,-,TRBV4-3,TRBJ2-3,TGCGCCAGCAGCCAAGAAATAGCGGGAGTGGGAGATACGCAGTATTTT,CASSQEIAGVGDTQYF
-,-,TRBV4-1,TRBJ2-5,TGCGCCAGCAGCCAAGAGCAGGGTACCAATCCCTTAATGGAGACCCAGTACTTC,CASSQEQGTNPLMETQYF
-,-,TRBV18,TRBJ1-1,TGTGCCAGCTCACCACCGTCATCGGGTGAAGCTTTCTTT,CASSPPSSGEAFF
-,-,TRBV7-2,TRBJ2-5,TGTGCCAGCAGCCCACGGGACTCCCAAGAGACCCAGTACTTC,CASSPRDSQETQYF
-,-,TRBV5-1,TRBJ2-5,TGCGCCAGCAGCTTACAAAGGGGGCGGGGGACCCAGTACTTC,CASSLQRGRGTQYF
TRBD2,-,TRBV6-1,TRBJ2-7,TGTGCCAGCACTGAACTAGCGGGGGGCTCCTACGAGCAGTACTTC,CASTELAGGSYEQYF
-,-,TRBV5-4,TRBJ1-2,TGTGCCAGCAGCTCCGGAGGGTATGGCAGACACTATGGCTACACCTTC,CASSSGGYGRHYGYTF
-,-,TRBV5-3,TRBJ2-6,TGTGCCAGAAGCAACCCGACTGGTAGCTCTGGGGCCAACGTCCTGACTTTC,CARSNPTGSSGANVLTF
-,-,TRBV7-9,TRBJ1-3,TGTGCCAGCAGCTTTTTGGCAGACTCTGGAAACACCATATATTTT,CASSFLADSGNTIYF
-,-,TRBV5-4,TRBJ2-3,TGTGCCAGCAGCTCCTCGGGGGTTACCCGCGGCAATGTGCAGTATTTT,CASSSSGVTRGNVQYF
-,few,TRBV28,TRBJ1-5,TGTGCCAGCAGTTCCCAGGGGCCGAGCCAGCCCCAGCATTTT,CASSSQGPSQPQHF
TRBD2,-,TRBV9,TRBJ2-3,TGTGCCAGCAGCGCCCGACTAGCGGCGAGCGGCACAGATACGCAGTATTTT,CASSARLAASGTDTQYF
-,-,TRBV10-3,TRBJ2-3,TGTGCCATCAGTGAGGACTCAACAGATACGCAGTATTTT,CAISEDSTDTQYF
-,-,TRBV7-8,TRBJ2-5,TGTGCCAGCAGCTTAGGTAGAAGGGGCGTCGGGACCCAGTACTTC,CASSLGRRGVGTQYF
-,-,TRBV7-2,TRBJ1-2,TGTGCCAGCAGGTTAGAGAGCTATGGCTACACCTTC,CASRLESYGYTF
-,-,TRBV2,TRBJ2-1,TGTGCCAGCAGTGGGGCCCCGAACAATGAGCAGTTCTTC,CASSGAPNNEQFF
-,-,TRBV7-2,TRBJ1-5,TGTGCCAGCAGCGCCAGGGAAGGTCAGCCCCAGCATTTT,CASSAREGQPQHF
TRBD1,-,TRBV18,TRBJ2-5,TGTGCCAGCTCACCGACCCTTAGGGACAGCTCAAGAAGGAAGACCCAGTACTTC,CASSPTLRDSSRRKTQYF